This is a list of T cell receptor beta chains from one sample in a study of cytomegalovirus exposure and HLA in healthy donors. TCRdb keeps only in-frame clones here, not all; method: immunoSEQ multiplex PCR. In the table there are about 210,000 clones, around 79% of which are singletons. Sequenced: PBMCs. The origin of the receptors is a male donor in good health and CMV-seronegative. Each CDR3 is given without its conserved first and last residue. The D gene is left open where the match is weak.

AWSLPPWRGFYEQY	TRBV30	-
ASSYAGPRNEQF	TRBV6-6	-
AWSRLRGIDGYT	TRBV30	-
ASSYAGARSQPQH	TRBV6-6	-
ASSYSRNTEAF	TRBV6-5	-
ASSFPGGLETQY	TRBV2	TRBD2
ASSSPREVDNEKLF	TRBV28	-
ASSSTLADQTNNEQF	TRBV5-1	TRBD2
ASSPSGRAGDEQF	TRBV7-2	TRBD2
ASSLLGADTQY	TRBV27	-
ASSLIVAGANNEQF	TRBV7-3	TRBD2
ATSRETGGSYEQY	TRBV15	TRBD1
ASSPRGDTEAF	TRBV5-1	-
ASSPDSFYGYT	TRBV6-5	-
SVKQGISSGNTIY	TRBV29-1	TRBD1
ASSLVLTGESSYEQY	TRBV7-9	-
ASSTGGAFSEAF	TRBV6-1	TRBD1
SVPERTPTGYT	TRBV29-1	-
ASSRQGTYNEQF	TRBV7-3	TRBD1
SGPGADTQY	TRBV20-1	-
ASSVTGREQY	TRBV27	-
ASSEWVSGGEQY	TRBV5-4	TRBD2
ASRGQGSYEQY	TRBV6-1	TRBD1
AAAGTGYEQY	TRBV7-9	TRBD1
ASSSGFQETQY	TRBV9	-
ASRHRDRGSYEQY	TRBV6-5	TRBD1
ASSAARVLRNQPQH	TRBV28	-
SALESPQQF	TRBV20-1	-
ASSWGLVETQY	TRBV7-9	-
ASSENREGSSYEQY	TRBV9	-
ASSESGISTDTQY	TRBV25-1	TRBD2
ATSRPRGGTEAF	TRBV15	-
AWSPVGTGSGNTIY	TRBV30	TRBD1
ASSRGQTSGNTIY	TRBV27	-
ASSQDGPWHTEAF	TRBV4-3	-
ASSLGQGANSPLH	TRBV5-1	TRBD1
ASSLGGTGANVLT	TRBV7-9	-
ASSALNGGATEAF	TRBV9	-
ASSAGTGLYSYT	TRBV9	TRBD1
AIRPREDGGAETQY	TRBV10-3	TRBD2
ACRDRATDTQY	TRBV10-2	TRBD1
ASSQVTGGAGMNTEAF	TRBV4-1	-
ATQQGAGANVLT	TRBV7-6	-
ASSLTGGVDGYT	TRBV5-1	TRBD1
ASSVGSGSFYEQY	TRBV9	TRBD2
ASRDRGRQPQH	TRBV19	TRBD1
ASSSDRPHYNEQF	TRBV6-5	TRBD1
ASSLVVGVDYT	TRBV7-2	-
ATSRDRGSWAF	TRBV15	-
ASSQLSNGGGGYEQY	TRBV4-3	-
ASSPAGGSYNEQF	TRBV9	-
ASSLGGLAGYNEQF	TRBV5-1	TRBD2
ASSIALRTGYGYT	TRBV19	TRBD1
ASSSSGSSYGYT	TRBV6-6	-
ASSLGHRETQY	TRBV7-8	-
ASSYGTAYSNQPQH	TRBV6-6	-
ASSSHRVGLNSPLH	TRBV7-2	-
ASGGLRGLAGGPPTGELF	TRBV7-3	TRBD2